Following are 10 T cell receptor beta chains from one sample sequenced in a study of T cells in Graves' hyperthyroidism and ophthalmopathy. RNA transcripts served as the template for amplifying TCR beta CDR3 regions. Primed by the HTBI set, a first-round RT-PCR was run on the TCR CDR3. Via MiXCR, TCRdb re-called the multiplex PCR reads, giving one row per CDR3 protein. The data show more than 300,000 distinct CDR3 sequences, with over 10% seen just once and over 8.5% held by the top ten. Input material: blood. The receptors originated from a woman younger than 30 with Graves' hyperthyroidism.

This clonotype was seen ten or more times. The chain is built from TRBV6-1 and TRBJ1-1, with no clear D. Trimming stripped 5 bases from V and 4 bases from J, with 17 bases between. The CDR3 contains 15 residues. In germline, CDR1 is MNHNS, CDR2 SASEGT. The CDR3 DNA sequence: TGTGCCAGCAGTTCCGCCATCATGGTGGGCACTGAAGCTTTCTTT. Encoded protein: CASSSAIMVGTEAFF.

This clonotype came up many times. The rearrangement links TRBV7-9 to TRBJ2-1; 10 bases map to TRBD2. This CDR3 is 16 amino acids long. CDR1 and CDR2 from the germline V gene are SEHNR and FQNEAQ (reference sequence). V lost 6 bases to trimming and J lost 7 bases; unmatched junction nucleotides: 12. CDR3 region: CASSVMALAGVNEQFF. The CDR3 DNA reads TGTGCCAGCAGTGTCATGGCCCTAGCGGGAGTTAATGAGCAGTTCTTC.

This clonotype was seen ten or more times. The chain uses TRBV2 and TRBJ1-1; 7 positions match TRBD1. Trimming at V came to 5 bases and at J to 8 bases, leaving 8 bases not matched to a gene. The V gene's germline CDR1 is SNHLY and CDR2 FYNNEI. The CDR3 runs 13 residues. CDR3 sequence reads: CASSYQDRPEAFF. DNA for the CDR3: TGTGCCAGCAGTTACCAGGACAGGCCCGAAGCTTTCTTT.

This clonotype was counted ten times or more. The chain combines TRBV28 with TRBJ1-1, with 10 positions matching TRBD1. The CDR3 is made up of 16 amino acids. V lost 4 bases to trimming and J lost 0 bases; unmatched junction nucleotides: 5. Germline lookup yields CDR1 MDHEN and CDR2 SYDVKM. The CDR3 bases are TGTGCCAGCAGTTACGACAGGGGGCCGATGAACACTGAAGCTTTCTTT. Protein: CASSYDRGPMNTEAFF.

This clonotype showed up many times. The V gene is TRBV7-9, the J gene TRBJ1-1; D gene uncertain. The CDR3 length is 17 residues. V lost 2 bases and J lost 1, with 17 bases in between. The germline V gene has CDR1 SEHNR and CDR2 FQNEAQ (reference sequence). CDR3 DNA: TGTGCCAGCAGCTTAACCACGTTACTCGGAAGGAACACTGAAGCTTTCTTT. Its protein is CASSLTTLLGRNTEAFF.

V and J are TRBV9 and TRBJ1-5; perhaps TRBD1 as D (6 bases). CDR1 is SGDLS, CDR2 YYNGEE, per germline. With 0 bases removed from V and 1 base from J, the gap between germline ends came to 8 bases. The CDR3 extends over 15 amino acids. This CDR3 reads CASSVEGGSNQPQHF. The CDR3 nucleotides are TGTGCCAGCAGCGTAGAGGGGGGGAGCAATCAGCCCCAGCATTTT.

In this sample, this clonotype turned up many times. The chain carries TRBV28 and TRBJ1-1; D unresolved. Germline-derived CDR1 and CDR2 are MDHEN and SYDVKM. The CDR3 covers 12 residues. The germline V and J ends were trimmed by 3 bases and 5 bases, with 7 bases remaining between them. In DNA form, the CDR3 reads TGTGCCAGCAGTTTCAGTTGGACTGAAGCTTTCTTT. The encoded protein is CASSFSWTEAFF. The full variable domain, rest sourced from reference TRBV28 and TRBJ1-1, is DVKVTQSSRYLVKRTGEKVFLECVQDMDHENMFWYRQDPGLGLRLIYFSYDVKMKEKGDIPEGYSVSREKKERFSLILESASTNQTSMYLCASSFSWTEAFFGQGTRLTVV.

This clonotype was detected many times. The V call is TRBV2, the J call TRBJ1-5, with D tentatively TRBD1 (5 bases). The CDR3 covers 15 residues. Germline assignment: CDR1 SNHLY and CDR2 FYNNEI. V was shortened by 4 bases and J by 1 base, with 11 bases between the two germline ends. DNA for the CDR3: TGTGCCAGCAGTGCCGACAGAAACAGCAATCAGCCCCAGCATTTT. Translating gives CASSADRNSNQPQHF. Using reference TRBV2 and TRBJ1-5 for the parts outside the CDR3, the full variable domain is EPEVTQTPSHQVTQMGQEVILRCVPISNHLYFYWYRQILGQKVEFLVSFYNNEISEKSEIFDDQFSVERPDGSNFTLKIRSTKLEDSAMYFCASSADRNSNQPQHFGDGTRLSIL.

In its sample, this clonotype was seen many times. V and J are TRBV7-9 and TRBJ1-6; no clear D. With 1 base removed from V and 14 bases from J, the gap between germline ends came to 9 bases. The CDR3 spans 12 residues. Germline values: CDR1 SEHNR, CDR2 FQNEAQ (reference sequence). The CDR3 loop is CASSLEVPSLHF. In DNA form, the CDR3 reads TGTGCCAGCAGCTTAGAGGTTCCGTCCCTCCACTTT.

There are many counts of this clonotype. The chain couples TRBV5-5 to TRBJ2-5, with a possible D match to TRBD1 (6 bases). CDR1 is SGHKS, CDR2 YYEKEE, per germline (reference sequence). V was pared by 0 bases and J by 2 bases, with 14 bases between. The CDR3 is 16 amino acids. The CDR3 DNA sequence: TGTGCCAGCAGCTTGGGGTCCGGGACACCTCAAGAGACCCAGTACTTC. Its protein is CASSLGSGTPQETQYF.